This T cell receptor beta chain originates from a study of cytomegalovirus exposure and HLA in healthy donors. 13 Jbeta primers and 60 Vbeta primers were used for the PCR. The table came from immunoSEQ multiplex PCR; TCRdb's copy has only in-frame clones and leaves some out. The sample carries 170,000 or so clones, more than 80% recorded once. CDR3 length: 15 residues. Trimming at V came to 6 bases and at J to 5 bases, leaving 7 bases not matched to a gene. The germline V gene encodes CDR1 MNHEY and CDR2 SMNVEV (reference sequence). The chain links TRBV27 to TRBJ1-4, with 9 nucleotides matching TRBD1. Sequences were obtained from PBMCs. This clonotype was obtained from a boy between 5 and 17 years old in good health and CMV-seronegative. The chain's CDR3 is CASSNTGTGNEKLFF. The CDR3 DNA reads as TGTGCCAGCAGCAACACCGGGACAGGGAATGAAAAACTGTTTTTT.